This T cell receptor (beta chain) was identified in a study of human T cells and chemical hapten exposure. Study context: Minor pooled library volume differences mainly drove per-sample TCR yield variation. General study results and limits: TCRs above 1 in 1000 frequency stayed constant with DPC sensitization.

In its sample, this clonotype was seen a few times. Its cognate antigen is unknown. TCRdb re-derived calls from the RACE reads in MiXCR, one entry per CDR3 protein. In the table there are roughly 380,000 distinct CDR3 sequences, around 6% of which are singletons. Time point given: patch test 2, 6 weeks after DPC sensitization. Treatment denoted: therapeutic diphenylcyclopropenone sensitization with weekly scalp DPC. The sequenced sample was whole blood, obtained in connection with sensitization to the hapten diphenylcyclopropenone (DPC). This receptor was obtained from a woman aged 18 to 35 with alopecia areata. Some clones in this sample may be carry-over from other donors' samples.

The CDR3 DNA reads TGTGCCAGCAGCCAAGGACTAGCGGGGAACACAGATACGCAGTATTTT. As protein: CASSQGLAGNTDTQYF. J is TRBJ2-3 and V is TRBV3-1, with 11 bases lining up with TRBD2. Trimming took 1 base from V and 2 from J; bases not matched to a gene: 2. There are 16 residues in the CDR3. Germline lookup yields CDR1 LGHDT and CDR2 YNNKEL (reference sequence).